The rows below give T cell receptor beta chains drawn from one sample of a study of T cell repertoires in cytomegalovirus infection. MiXCR, run by TCRdb on the reads, gives a single entry per CDR3 protein. This sample has roughly 60,000 distinct CDR3 sequences; around 34% occur once, and the top ten carry about 74%. For these TCRs, the target antigens are not known. The sample taken for sequencing was PBMCs, sequenced either directly or after in vitro stimulation (not recorded which). These receptors all stem from a human donor in good health (CMV status not recorded). Some clones in this sample may be carry-over from other donors' samples. The CDR3 runs from the conserved cysteine through the conserved F or W. Each record gives: V gene, D gene, J gene, clone size, CDR3 DNA, CDR3 protein. D genes are given only for firm matches. Clone size is shown for a subset of rows, as once, few, many or a class of expanded clone.

V: TRBV29-1; D: .; J: TRBJ1-2; size: .; DNA: TGCAGCGTCGAAAGCAGGGCTGGCTACACCTTC; CDR3: CSVESRAGYTF
V: TRBV7-9; D: TRBD2; J: TRBJ2-3; size: .; DNA: TGTGCCAGCAGGAGACTAGCGGGAGAGGGGGCCTCCACAGATACGCAGTATTTT; CDR3: CASRRLAGEGASTDTQYF
V: TRBV28; D: .; J: TRBJ2-7; size: .; DNA: TGTGCCAGCAGTTTTTGGACCTACGAGCAGTACTTC; CDR3: CASSFWTYEQYF
V: TRBV3-1; D: .; J: TRBJ1-1; size: few; DNA: TGTGCCAGCAGACCACGAATTGGGACGCTGAACACTGAAGCTTTCTTT; CDR3: CASRPRIGTLNTEAFF
V: TRBV7-2; D: .; J: TRBJ1-5; size: .; DNA: TGTGCCAGCAGCATAGGGGTGGGTCAGCCCCAGCATTTT; CDR3: CASSIGVGQPQHF
V: TRBV3-1; D: .; J: TRBJ1-2; size: .; DNA: TGTGCCAGCAGCCAAGTTATACCGTCGAAACAGGAGAGCAACTATGGCTACACCTTC; CDR3: CASSQVIPSKQESNYGYTF
V: TRBV10-3; D: .; J: TRBJ2-1; size: .; DNA: TGTGCCATCAGTGAGCCGGGACCAGACAATGAGCAGTTCTTC; CDR3: CAISEPGPDNEQFF
V: TRBV7-6; D: .; J: TRBJ2-2; size: few; DNA: TGTGCCAGCGGGGCTTTTTTGACTCACACCGGGGAGCTGTTTTTT; CDR3: CASGAFLTHTGELFF
V: TRBV6-1; D: TRBD1; J: TRBJ2-2; size: many; DNA: TGTGCCAGCAGAACGGGACAGGGTAACACCGGGGAGCTGTTTTTT; CDR3: CASRTGQGNTGELFF
V: TRBV7-9; D: TRBD2; J: TRBJ2-1; size: many; DNA: TGTGCCAGCAGCTTGCCGGGAGGGCTTGCCTACAATGAGCAGTTCTTC; CDR3: CASSLPGGLAYNEQFF
V: TRBV5-4; D: TRBD1; J: TRBJ1-1; size: many; DNA: TGTGCCAGCAGCTGGGACAGGAAGAACACTGAAGCTTTCTTT; CDR3: CASSWDRKNTEAFF
V: TRBV6-4; D: TRBD1; J: TRBJ2-6; size: many; DNA: TGTGCCAGCAGTACAGGGGCTGGGGCCAACGTCCTGACTTTC; CDR3: CASSTGAGANVLTF
V: TRBV9; D: .; J: TRBJ2-5; size: few; DNA: TGTGCCAGCAGCCTAGGCGGGATCCAAGAGACCCAGTACTTC; CDR3: CASSLGGIQETQYF